A selection of T cell receptor beta chains follows, all from one sample in a study of human T cells and chemical hapten exposure. One entry per CDR3 protein results from TCRdb running MiXCR on the RACE reads. Of more than 250,000 distinct CDR3 sequences in the sample, more than 6.5% were seen once. Sequencing used whole blood, obtained in connection with sensitization to the hapten diphenylcyclopropenone (DPC). These receptors originate from a woman aged 40 to 50 with alopecia areata. Some clones in this sample may be carry-over from other donors' samples. Each CDR3 is given with its conserved first and last residue. A D gene is named only where the DNA matches it firmly. Expanded clones are given a class, and other clones once, few, many or no size at all.

d_call	v_call	j_call	clone_size	cdr3_nt	cdr3_aa
TRBD2	TRBV6-2/TRBV6-3	TRBJ2-1	many	TGTGCCAGCACCCCCGGTGGTAGCGGGAGCTATGAGCAGTTCTTC	CASTPGGSGSYEQFF
NA	TRBV7-9	TRBJ2-1	few	TGTGCCAGCAGCACCGACAACTCCTACAATGAGCAGTTCTTC	CASSTDNSYNEQFF
NA	TRBV29-1	TRBJ1-2	NA	TGCAGCGTTGAAGATGCCCAGAGCTATGGCTACACCTTC	CSVEDAQSYGYTF
NA	TRBV6-5	TRBJ2-1	NA	TGTGCCAGCAGTTACCTCCCGCGGGGGCCGGGGAATGAGCAGTTCTTC	CASSYLPRGPGNEQFF
NA	TRBV7-2	TRBJ2-5	NA	TGTGCCAGCAGCTCCGGGGGGACCCAGTACTTC	CASSSGGTQYF
TRBD2	TRBV5-8	TRBJ2-1	few	TGTGCCAGCAGCTTACCCGGGAGGTACTCCAATGAGCAGTTCTTC	CASSLPGRYSNEQFF
TRBD1	TRBV28	TRBJ1-1	few	TGTGCCAGCAGTGGGGACAGGCGGAACACTGAAGCTTTCTTT	CASSGDRRNTEAFF
NA	TRBV7-2	TRBJ2-1	many	TGTGCCAGCAGCTTACCGTGGAATGAGCAGTTCTTC	CASSLPWNEQFF
TRBD1	TRBV6-2/TRBV6-3	TRBJ1-5	many	TGTGCCAGCTCCACAGGGGGCAATCAGCCCCAGCATTTT	CASSTGGNQPQHF
NA	TRBV6-2/TRBV6-3	TRBJ2-1	NA	TGTGCCAGCAGTTACCAAAATGAGCAGTTCTTC	CASSYQNEQFF
NA	TRBV6-2/TRBV6-3	TRBJ2-7	few	TGTGCCAGCAGGGAATCCGGGGGGACACCTATCTCCTACGAGCAGTACTTC	CASRESGGTPISYEQYF
NA	TRBV6-6	TRBJ2-3	NA	TGTGCCACCTCAGTGGGGAGCCGCACAGATACGCAGTATTTT	CATSVGSRTDTQYF
NA	TRBV7-2	TRBJ2-3	few	TGTGCCAGCAGCGTACGCACAGATACGCAGTATTTT	CASSVRTDTQYF
NA	TRBV10-3	TRBJ2-3	few	TGTGCCATCAGTGGACCTTCCGGGACGAATTTT	CAISGPSGTNF
TRBD2	TRBV27	TRBJ2-7	NA	TGTGCCAGCAGTGAACTAGCGGGAAAGTACGAGCAGTACTTC	CASSELAGKYEQYF
NA	TRBV20-1	TRBJ1-2	NA	TGCAGTGCTAAGGCAGGCCGAAACTATGGCTACACCTTC	CSAKAGRNYGYTF
NA	TRBV12-3/TRBV12-4	TRBJ2-7	few	TGTGCCAGCAGTACGGACGCAAACTACGAGCAGTACTTC	CASSTDANYEQYF
NA	TRBV7-9	TRBJ2-3	many	TGTGCCAGCAGCTCAAGGGGACCTGATACGCAGTATTTT	CASSSRGPDTQYF
NA	TRBV10-3	TRBJ2-2	few	TGTGCCATCAGTGGGGCGGCCGGGAGGAACACCGGGGAGCTGTTTTTT	CAISGAAGRNTGELFF
NA	TRBV5-6	TRBJ2-2	few	TGTGCCAGCAGCTTGGGACAGACCACCGGGGAGCTGTTTTTT	CASSLGQTTGELFF
NA	TRBV27	TRBJ1-6	NA	TGTGCCAGCAGTTTATGGGGGCAGGGGACGCATTCACCCCTCCACTTT	CASSLWGQGTHSPLHF
NA	TRBV20-1	TRBJ1-5	many	TGCAGTGCCGGGCAGGGAGAAGAGCCCCAGCATTTT	CSAGQGEEPQHF